This T cell receptor beta chain was recovered during a study of blood T cell repertoires in COVID-19. About the research overall: Acute-phase and convalescent COVID-19 samples originated in the United States, Italy and Spain. In each case, the material was cDNA or gDNA derived from T cells, B-cell-depleted T cells, or PBMCs.

Source study methods: By means of reference gene primer amplification, nucleated cell counts were estimated. This table comes from immunoSEQ multiplex PCR, and its TCRdb copy is limited to in-frame clones, with some not included. That table supplies the V and J calls and clone size; D and trimming were determined from the DNA. The sample lists about 140,000 clones, over 70% occurring once. Trimming took off 0 bases at V and 7 bases at J, with 12 bases between the two ends. Germline V gives CDR1 LNHNV, CDR2 YYDKDF (reference sequence). The CDR3 has 15 residues. This chain joins TRBV15 and TRBJ1-4, with unresolved D. This receptor was obtained from a human donor in a cohort sampled during active COVID-19. Sequenced sample: peripheral blood. DNA of the CDR3: TGTGCCACCAGCAGAGACCGAGGGCCGTCTGAAAAACTGTTTTTT. Translated: CATSRDRGPSEKLFF.